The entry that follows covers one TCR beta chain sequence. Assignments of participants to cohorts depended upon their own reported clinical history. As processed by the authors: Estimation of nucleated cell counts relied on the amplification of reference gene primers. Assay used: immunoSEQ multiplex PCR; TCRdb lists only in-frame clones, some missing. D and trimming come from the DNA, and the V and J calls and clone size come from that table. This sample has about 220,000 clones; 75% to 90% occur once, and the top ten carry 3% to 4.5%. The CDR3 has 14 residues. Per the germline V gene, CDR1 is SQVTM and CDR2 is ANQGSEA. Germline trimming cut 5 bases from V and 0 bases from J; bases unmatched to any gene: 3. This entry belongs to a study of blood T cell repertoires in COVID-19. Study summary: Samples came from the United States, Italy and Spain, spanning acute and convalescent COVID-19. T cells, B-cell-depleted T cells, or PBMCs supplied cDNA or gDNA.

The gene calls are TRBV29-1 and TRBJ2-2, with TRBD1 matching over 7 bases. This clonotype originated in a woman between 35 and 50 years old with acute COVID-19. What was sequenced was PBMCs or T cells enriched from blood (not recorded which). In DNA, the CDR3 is TGCAGCGTTCGGACAGGACCGAACACCGGGGAGCTGTTTTTT. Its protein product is CSVRTGPNTGELFF.